This T cell receptor (beta chain) was retrieved from a study of blood T cell repertoires in COVID-19. On the study more broadly: COVID-19 samples from acute and convalescent phases originated in the United States, Italy and Spain.

V was trimmed by 7 bases and J by 2 bases, leaving 14 bases between them. The CDR3 sequence is 15 residues long. Germline CDR1 reads LNHDA; CDR2 reads SQIVND (reference sequence). Authors' data handling: Amplification of reference gene primers was used by the study to estimate nucleated cell counts. Only in-frame clones appear in the TCRdb table, and some are missing; sequencing was by immunoSEQ multiplex PCR. V, J and clone size are taken as reported in that table, and D and trimming were inferred from the DNA itself. The table lists tens of thousands of clones, 81% of them singletons. Seattle researchers signed up patients amid active infection and tracked them longitudinally.

The rearrangement links TRBV19 to TRBJ2-2; D possibly corresponds to TRBD2 (5 bases). Sequencing used peripheral blood. The source of this sequence is a woman at least 80 years old with COVID-19, enrolled during active disease. CDR3 sequence: CASMVARTNTGELFF. The CDR3 region has the DNA TGTGCCAGTATGGTAGCGAGGACTAACACCGGGGAGCTGTTTTTT.